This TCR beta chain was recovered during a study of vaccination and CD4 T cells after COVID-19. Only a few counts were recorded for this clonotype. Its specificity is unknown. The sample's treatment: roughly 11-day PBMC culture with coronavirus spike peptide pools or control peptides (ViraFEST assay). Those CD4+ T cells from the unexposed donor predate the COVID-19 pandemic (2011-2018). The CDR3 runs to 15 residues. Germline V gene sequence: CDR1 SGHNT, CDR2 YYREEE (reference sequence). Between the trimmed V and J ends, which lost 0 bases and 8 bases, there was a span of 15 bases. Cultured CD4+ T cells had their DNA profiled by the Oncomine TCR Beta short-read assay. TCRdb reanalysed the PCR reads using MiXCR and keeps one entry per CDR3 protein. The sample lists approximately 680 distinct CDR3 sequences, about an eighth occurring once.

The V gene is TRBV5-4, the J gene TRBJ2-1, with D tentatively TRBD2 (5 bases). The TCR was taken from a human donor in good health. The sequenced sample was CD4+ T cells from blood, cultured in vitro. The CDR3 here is CASSLVRASVDEQFF. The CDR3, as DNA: TGTGCCAGCAGCTTGGTGAGGGCGTCTGTGGATGAGCAGTTCTTC.